This T cell receptor beta chain was recorded in a study of blood T cell dynamics during melanoma immunotherapy. V was cut by 5 bases and J by 4 bases, with 12 bases left in between. This CDR3 comprises 14 residues. CDR1 MNHEY and CDR2 SVGAGI come from the germline V gene. Specified time point: week 3, after first cycle of checkpoint inhibitor. Sequencing was performed with immunoSEQ multiplex PCR; in TCRdb, only in-frame clones are kept and a portion is missing. The sample includes under 15,000 clones, roughly 90% of them seen just once. The TCR was taken from a human donor with melanoma. The rearrangement uses TRBV6-5 and TRBJ1-5; D remains ambiguous. The source material was blood, sampled from a patient treated with checkpoint blockade. The CDR3 DNA reads as TGTGCCAGCAGTCGAGGACCGTCTAATCAGCCCCAGCATTTT. It is translated as CASSRGPSNQPQHF.